These 28 T cell receptor beta chains originate from one sample sequenced in a study of vaccination and CD4 T cells after COVID-19. Sequence data for DNA of cultured CD4+ T cells were generated by the Oncomine TCR Beta short-read assay. Via MiXCR, TCRdb re-called the PCR reads, giving one row per CDR3 protein. The sample contains roughly 25,000 distinct CDR3 sequences, 62% of which appear only once. Treatment meaning: approximately nine-day PBMC culture with coronavirus spike peptide pools or control peptides (ViraFEST assay). What these receptors recognize is not known. Sequenced: CD4+ T cells from blood, cultured in vitro. The receptors here all came from a human donor who had recovered from COVID-19.

The chain couples TRBV7-2 to TRBJ1-1; unclear D gene. V was pared by 1 base and J by 8 bases, with 8 bases between. This CDR3 comprises 12 residues. Germline-derived CDR1 and CDR2 are SGHTA and FQGNSA. CDR3 bases: TGTGCCAGCAGCTTAGGGGTCGGGGAAGCTTTCTTT. This codes for CASSLGVGEAFF.

This clonotype was observed a few times. CDR3 nucleotides: TGTGCCACCAGCAGAGATCTCCTACAGACCAACACTGAAGCTTTCTTT. This gives the protein CATSRDLLQTNTEAFF. The genes are TRBV15 and TRBJ1-1; D is uncertain. Germline CDR1 and CDR2: LNHNV and YYDKDF (reference sequence). This CDR3 is built from 16 residues. V dropped 0 bases and J dropped 2 bases, with 13 bases sitting between them.

There are a few counts of this clonotype. This chain connects TRBV20-1 to TRBJ1-5; no clear D gene. V dropped 1 base and J dropped 3 bases, with 10 bases sitting between them. CDR1 and CDR2 from the germline V gene are DFQATT and SNEGSKA (reference sequence). CDR3 length: 14 residues. The CDR3 spells CSARGGQYNQPQHF. For the CDR3, the DNA is TGCAGTGCTAGAGGAGGGCAGTACAATCAGCCCCAGCATTTT.

The V and J genes are TRBV30 and TRBJ1-1; unclear D gene. The germline V gene has CDR1 GTSNPN and CDR2 SVGIG (reference sequence). The CDR3 has 11 residues. V was clipped by 5 bases and J by 1 base, with 5 bases between them. The CDR3 here is CAWGENTEAFF. DNA for the CDR3: TGTGCCTGGGGGGAGAACACTGAAGCTTTCTTT.

The V call is TRBV19, the J call TRBJ2-4; no reliable D call. This CDR3 region has 16 residues. Trimming took 5 bases from V and 0 from J, leaving 14 bases between them. Germline CDR1 and CDR2: LNHDA and SQIVND (reference sequence). CDR3 DNA: TGTGCCAGTAGTGGGCGGCGGAACCTAGCCAAAAACATTCAGTACTTC. Protein sequence: CASSGRRNLAKNIQYF.

About this clonotype: At one end the junction does not follow the germline gene, possibly because of a read error. The rearrangement links TRBV20-1 to TRBJ1-1, with 7 positions matching TRBD1. Germline V CDR1 and CDR2: DFQATT, SNEGSKA (reference sequence). The CDR3 totals 14 residues. The CDR3 coding sequence is TGCGGTGCTAGAGATGCGAGAGGGGGCGAGGAAGCTTTCTTT. Amino acids: CGARDARGGEEAFF.

Regarding this clonotype: The junction and the germline gene differ at one end; a read error may be behind it. The chain has TRBV7-7 and TRBJ2-7, with 9 bases fitting TRBD2. The CDR3 runs 16 residues. Germline CDR1 is SSHAT and CDR2 is FNYEAQ (reference sequence). In DNA form, the CDR3 reads TGTGCTAGCAGCTTGGTGCTAGCGGGATTCGGCTACGAGCAGTACTTC. It encodes CASSLVLAGFGYEQYF.

The chain is built from TRBV6-1 and TRBJ1-2; a weak D match, TRBD1 (6 bases). The length of the CDR3 is 12 residues. Between the trimmed V and J ends, which lost 6 bases and 8 bases, there was a span of 13 bases. Germline CDR1 reads MNHNS; CDR2 reads SASEGT. The CDR3 is CASSSRGEGYTF. In nucleotides, the CDR3 is TGTGCCAGCAGCAGCAGGGGCGAGGGCTACACCTTC.

The J gene is TRBJ2-1, the V gene TRBV24-1; D is perhaps TRBD2 (6 bases). Germline V gene data show CDR1 as KGHDR and CDR2 as SFDVKD. The V end was cut by 6 bases, the J end by 7 bases, with 15 bases between. CDR3 size: 14 residues. CDR3 loop: CATSLAGLGNEQFF. CDR3 nucleotides: TGTGCCACCAGTTTGGCGGGATTAGGTAATGAGCAGTTCTTC.

This chain links TRBV6-1 with TRBJ2-7; TRBD2 is a possible D gene (5 bases). Per the germline V gene, CDR1 is MNHNS and CDR2 is SASEGT. V was trimmed by 7 bases and J by 1 base, leaving 11 bases between them. The CDR3 extends over 13 amino acids. CDR3 protein: CASTTGESYEQYF. DNA for the CDR3: TGTGCCAGCACTACCGGGGAGTCCTACGAGCAGTACTTC.

This sequence joins TRBV7-2 and TRBJ2-5, with 12 positions matching TRBD2. This CDR3 has 15 residues. CDR1 and CDR2 from the germline V gene are SGHTA and FQGNSA. J gave up 5 bases and V 8 bases, and 9 bases lay outside the gene matches. This CDR3 reads CASLSSGRAGETQYF. In nucleotides, the CDR3 is TGTGCCAGCCTCTCTAGCGGGAGGGCCGGGGAGACCCAGTACTTC.

The V gene is TRBV6-5, the J gene TRBJ1-2; tentative D call: TRBD1 (6 bases). Trimming pared 4 bases from V and 6 bases from J, leaving 18 bases between. CDR3 length: 15 residues. In germline, CDR1 is MNHEY, CDR2 SVGAGI. The CDR3 nucleotides are TGTGCCAGCAGTTCCAACAGGGAGCCAAGCCATGGCTACACCTTC. Its protein product is CASSSNREPSHGYTF.

The chain couples TRBV20-1 to TRBJ2-5; D may be TRBD1 or TRBD2 (6 bases each). V was pared by 4 bases and J by 1 base, with 10 bases between. The CDR3 extends over 13 amino acids. Looked up from germline, CDR1 is DFQATT and CDR2 is SNEGSKA (reference sequence). CDR3 sequence reads: CSAKGGPQETQYF. As DNA, the CDR3 is TGCAGTGCTAAGGGGGGACCCCAAGAGACCCAGTACTTC.

V gene TRBV28 combines with J gene TRBJ1-2; 9 positions match TRBD1. V lost 2 bases, J lost 4 bases, and 5 bases stayed unmatched. The CDR3 is 15 amino acids. Germline values: CDR1 MDHEN, CDR2 SYDVKM. The CDR3 reads CASSLQGQGPYGYTF. The DNA of the CDR3 is TGTGCCAGCAGTTTACAGGGACAGGGTCCCTATGGCTACACCTTC.

This chain connects TRBV30 to TRBJ1-5, with 7 nucleotides matching TRBD1. The germline V gene has CDR1 GTSNPN and CDR2 SVGIG (reference sequence). The CDR3 is made up of 14 amino acids. The J segment lost 6 bases and the V segment lost 1 base, leaving 6 bases of the junction unmatched. The CDR3 here is CAWSGGTVGQPQHF. CDR3 in DNA: TGTGCCTGGAGTGGGGGGACAGTCGGTCAGCCCCAGCATTTT.

This chain links TRBV27 with TRBJ1-2, with D possibly TRBD1 on 5 matching bases. Trimming stripped 6 bases from V and 2 bases from J, with 13 bases between. The CDR3 contains 14 residues. Germline V gene sequence: CDR1 MNHEY, CDR2 SMNVEV (reference sequence). CDR3 coding DNA: TGTGCCAGCAGCACCGACAGCCGGAACTATGGCTACACCTTC. Amino acid sequence: CASSTDSRNYGYTF.

V is TRBV7-9 and J is TRBJ2-2; D possibly corresponds to TRBD1 (6 bases). Looked up from germline, CDR1 is SEHNR and CDR2 is FQNEAQ (reference sequence). The CDR3 sequence is 18 residues long. Trimming pared 1 base from V and 9 bases from J, leaving 24 bases between. The CDR3 DNA reads TGTGCCAGCAGCTTAGACAGGGCAGGGACATTGGGATTCCGGGAGCTGTTTTTT. Encoded protein: CASSLDRAGTLGFRELFF.

V is TRBV20-1 and J is TRBJ2-1; 8 nucleotides line up with TRBD2. The CDR3 spans 15 residues. The trim removed 3 bases at V and 5 bases at J, leaving 9 bases unmatched. Germline V gives CDR1 DFQATT, CDR2 SNEGSKA (reference sequence). The CDR3 sequence: CSASGLADWNNEQFF. CDR3 nucleotides: TGCAGTGCTAGCGGACTAGCCGATTGGAACAATGAGCAGTTCTTC.

This clonotype appeared a single time. The chain couples TRBV12-3 or TRBV12-4 to TRBJ1-2; tentative D call: TRBD1 (5 bases). Trimming removed 5 bases at V and 8 bases at J, with 15 bases between. There are 13 residues in the CDR3. The CDR3 spells CASSTGTSRGYTF. The CDR3 bases are TGTGCCAGCAGTACCGGGACTTCGCGGGGCTACACCTTC.

The gene calls are TRBV6-1 and TRBJ2-5; 9 bases agree with TRBD2. The CDR3 extends over 15 amino acids. Germline V lookup: CDR1 MNHNS, CDR2 SASEGT. With V trimmed by 5 bases and J by 1 base, 5 bases remained unmatched. The CDR3 nucleotides read TGTGCCAGCAGTAGGACTAGCGTACCCCAAGAGACCCAGTACTTC. It is translated as CASSRTSVPQETQYF.

This sequence joins TRBV7-9 and TRBJ1-5; weak D call: TRBD1 (5 bases). Per the germline V gene, CDR1 is SEHNR and CDR2 is FQNEAQ (reference sequence). V lost 1 base and J 5 bases, leaving 6 bases between the germline ends. This CDR3 contains 13 residues. The CDR3 sequence is CASSLGGDQPQHF. The CDR3 nucleotides are TGTGCCAGCAGCTTAGGGGGGGATCAGCCCCAGCATTTT. The full variable domain, its missing parts supplied by reference TRBV7-9 and TRBJ1-5, is DTGVSQNPRHKITKRGQNVTFRCDPISEHNRLYWYRQTLGQGPEFLTYFQNEAQLEKSRLLSDRFSAERPKGSFSTLEIQRTEQGDSAMYLCASSLGGDQPQHFGDGTRLSIL.

This clonotype is deemed medium-sized. The chain is built from TRBV20-1 and TRBJ1-2; TRBD1 aligns across 7 bases. Germline values: CDR1 DFQATT, CDR2 SNEGSKA (reference sequence). V lost 1 base and J lost 6; bases outside the gene matches: 8. There are 14 residues in the CDR3. The CDR3 nucleotides are TGCAGTGCTAGAGTTGTCAGGGGGGCGGATGGCTACACCTTC. Its translation: CSARVVRGADGYTF.

This clonotype has more than one count but fewer than ten. The genes are TRBV7-2 and TRBJ2-7, with TRBD2 matching over 7 bases. CDR1 is SGHTA, CDR2 FQGNSA, per germline. The V and J ends lost 4 bases and 0 bases, in that order; junction bases with no gene match: 3. This CDR3 has 14 residues. The CDR3 DNA reads TGTGCCAGCAGCTCCGGGACTAACTCCTACGAGCAGTACTTC. It specifies CASSSGTNSYEQYF.

The chain has TRBV19 and TRBJ1-2; D gene unclear. This CDR3 region has 12 residues. V was trimmed by 5 bases and J by 8 bases, leaving 12 bases between them. The germline V gene encodes CDR1 LNHDA and CDR2 SQIVND (reference sequence). The CDR3, as DNA: TGTGCCAGTAGTCGTGGATCGGGAGGCTACACCTTC. Amino acids: CASSRGSGGYTF.

The chain employs TRBV6-1 and TRBJ1-2; TRBD1 matches at 8 bases. This CDR3 has 13 amino acids. Germline values: CDR1 MNHNS, CDR2 SASEGT. V shed 5 bases, J shed 7 bases, and the junction held 6 bases outside the gene matches. CDR3 sequence reads: CASSRRTGLGYTF. CDR3 DNA sequence: TGTGCCAGCAGTCGCAGGACAGGGCTTGGCTACACCTTC.

The rearrangement joins TRBV11-2 to TRBJ2-1; D is undetermined. Germline V gene data show CDR1 as SGHAT and CDR2 as FQNNGV. CDR3 size: 12 residues. Trimming shortened V by 3 bases and J by 5 bases, and 5 bases separated the two germline ends. The CDR3 DNA reads as TGTGCCAGCAGCTTGTATGACAATGAGCAGTTCTTC. Translated, it gives CASSLYDNEQFF.

V gene TRBV28 combines with J gene TRBJ1-6; a weak D match, TRBD1 (5 bases). Germline V gives CDR1 MDHEN, CDR2 SYDVKM. The CDR3 runs to 14 residues. Trimming removed 7 bases from V and 5 bases from J, with 12 bases in between. CDR3 in amino acids: CASTLGQHNSPLHF. The CDR3 bases are TGTGCCAGCACCCTTGGACAACATAATTCACCCCTCCACTTT.

This clonotype was seen only a few times. V gene TRBV27 combines with J gene TRBJ1-1; D not certain. Deletions cut 5 bases from V and 4 bases from J, with 17 bases between. Germline loops: CDR1 MNHEY, CDR2 SMNVEV (reference sequence). This CDR3 has 15 amino acids. Here the CDR3 reads CASSALSAGSTEAFF. The CDR3 DNA sequence: TGTGCCAGCAGTGCCCTAAGTGCGGGGAGCACTGAAGCTTTCTTT.